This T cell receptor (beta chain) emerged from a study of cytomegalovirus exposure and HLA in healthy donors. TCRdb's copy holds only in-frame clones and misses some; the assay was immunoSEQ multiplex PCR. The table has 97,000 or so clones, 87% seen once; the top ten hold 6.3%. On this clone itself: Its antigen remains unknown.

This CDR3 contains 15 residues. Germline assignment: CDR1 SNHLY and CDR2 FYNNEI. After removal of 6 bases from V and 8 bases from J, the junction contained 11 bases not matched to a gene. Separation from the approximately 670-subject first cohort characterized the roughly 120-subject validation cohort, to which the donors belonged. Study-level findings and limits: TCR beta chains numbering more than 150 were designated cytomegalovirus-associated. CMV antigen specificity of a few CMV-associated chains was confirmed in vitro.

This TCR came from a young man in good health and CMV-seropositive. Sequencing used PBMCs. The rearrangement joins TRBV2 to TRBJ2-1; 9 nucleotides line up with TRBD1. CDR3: CASSRRTGVNDEQFF. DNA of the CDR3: TGTGCCAGCAGCCGACGGACAGGGGTAAACGATGAGCAGTTCTTC.